This TCR beta chain derives from a study of cytomegalovirus exposure and HLA in healthy donors. Germline CDR1 reads LNHNV; CDR2 reads YYDKDF (reference sequence). The CDR3 totals 13 residues. Trimming shortened V by 5 bases and J by 2 bases, and 8 bases separated the two germline ends. Assay used: immunoSEQ multiplex PCR; TCRdb lists only in-frame clones, some missing. The profile shows about 130,000 clones, 82% of them singletons. To note about this clone: Its antigen is not known.

Overall study results and limits: Cytomegalovirus association was listed for 150 or so TCR beta chains.

The rearrangement joins TRBV15 to TRBJ2-3; maybe TRBD2 (5 bases). This TCR was sampled from a man aged 25-40 years in good health and CMV-seropositive. Input material: PBMCs. The CDR3 protein is CATSGLATDTQYF. In nucleotides, the CDR3 is TGTGCCACCAGCGGGCTAGCCACAGATACGCAGTATTTT.